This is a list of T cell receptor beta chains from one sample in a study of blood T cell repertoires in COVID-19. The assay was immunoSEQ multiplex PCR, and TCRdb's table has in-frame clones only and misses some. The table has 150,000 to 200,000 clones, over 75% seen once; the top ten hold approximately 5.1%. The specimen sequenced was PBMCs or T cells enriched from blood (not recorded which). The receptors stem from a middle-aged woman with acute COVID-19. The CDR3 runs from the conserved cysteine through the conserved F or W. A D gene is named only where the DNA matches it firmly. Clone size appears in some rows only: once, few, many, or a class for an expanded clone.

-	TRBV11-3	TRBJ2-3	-	CASSSDKAQYF	TGTGCCAGCAGCTCCGACAAGGCGCAGTATTTT
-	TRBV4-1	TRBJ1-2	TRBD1	CASSQVTPPGQGDGYTF	TGCGCCAGCAGCCAAGTAACCCCTCCGGGACAGGGGGATGGCTACACCTTC
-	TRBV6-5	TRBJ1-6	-	CASLDRGGFPLHF	TGTGCCAGCCTGGACAGAGGAGGTTTCCCCCTCCACTTT
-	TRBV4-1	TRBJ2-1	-	CASSLRLVYNEQFF	TGCGCCAGCAGCCTTAGACTAGTATACAATGAGCAGTTCTTC
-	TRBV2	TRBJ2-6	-	CASSYKQGGVGANVLTF	TGTGCCAGCAGTTATAAGCAGGGTGGGGTTGGGGCCAACGTCCTGACTTTC
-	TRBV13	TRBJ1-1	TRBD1	CASSTPVPVQGDTEAFF	TGTGCCAGCAGCACGCCGGTGCCGGTACAGGGGGACACTGAAGCTTTCTTT
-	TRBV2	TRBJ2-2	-	CASTTDRSGELFF	TGTGCCAGCACTACAGACAGGTCCGGGGAGCTGTTTTTT
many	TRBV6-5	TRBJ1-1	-	CAVRDRINTEAFF	TGTGCCGTCCGGGATCGAATTAACACTGAAGCTTTCTTT
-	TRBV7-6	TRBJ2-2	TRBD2	CASSSLAGGDTGELFF	TGTGCCAGCAGCTCGTTAGCGGGAGGGGACACCGGGGAGCTGTTTTTT
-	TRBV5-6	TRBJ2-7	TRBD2	CASSFQAAGGLSYEQYF	TGTGCCAGCAGCTTTCAGGCCGCGGGGGGACTCTCCTACGAGCAGTACTTC
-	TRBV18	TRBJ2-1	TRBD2	CASSQTGTSGSQQFF	TGTGCCAGCTCCCAAACCGGGACTAGCGGGAGTCAGCAGTTCTTC
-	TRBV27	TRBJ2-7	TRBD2	CASSPGWGGSQYEQYF	TGTGCCAGCAGCCCTGGTTGGGGCGGGAGTCAATACGAGCAGTACTTC
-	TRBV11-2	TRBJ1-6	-	CASSLGAWGEGPLHF	TGTGCCAGCAGCTTAGGGGCCTGGGGGGAAGGGCCCCTCCACTTT
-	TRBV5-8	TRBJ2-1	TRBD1	CASSLEDRAGYNEQFF	TGTGCCAGCAGCTTGGAGGACAGGGCTGGGTACAATGAGCAGTTCTTC
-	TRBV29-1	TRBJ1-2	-	CSVAGGPATLNYGYTF	TGCAGTGTCGCCGGGGGACCAGCGACCTTGAACTATGGCTACACCTTC
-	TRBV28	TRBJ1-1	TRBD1	CASSFQNRGDVNTEAFF	TGTGCCAGCAGTTTCCAAAACAGGGGGGACGTTAACACTGAAGCTTTCTTT
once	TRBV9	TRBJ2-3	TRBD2	CASSAYGGSGTDTQYF	TGTGCCAGCAGCGCGTATGGCGGGAGTGGGACAGATACGCAGTATTTT
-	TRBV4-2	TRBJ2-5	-	CASSDEQVQETQYF	TGTGCCAGCAGCGACGAGCAGGTCCAAGAGACCCAGTACTTC
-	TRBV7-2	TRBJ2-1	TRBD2	CASSLDGGSGRGYNEQFF	TGTGCCAGCAGCTTAGATGGTGGTAGCGGGAGAGGTTACAATGAGCAGTTCTTC
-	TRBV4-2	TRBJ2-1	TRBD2	CASSQELSGRAWNEQFF	TGTGCCAGCAGCCAGGAATTAAGCGGGAGGGCGTGGAATGAGCAGTTCTTC
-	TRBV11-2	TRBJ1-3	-	CASSPTENTIYF	TGTGCCAGCAGCCCCACTGAAAACACCATATATTTT
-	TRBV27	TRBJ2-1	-	CASSSLGLQQFF	TGTGCCAGCAGCTCCTTGGGACTTCAGCAGTTCTTC
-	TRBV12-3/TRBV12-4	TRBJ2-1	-	CASSFPELREQFF	TGTGCCAGCAGTTTTCCGGAGCTCCGGGAGCAGTTCTTC
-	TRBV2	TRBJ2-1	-	CASRTLTGQQYNEQFF	TGTGCCAGCAGAACCCTTACCGGACAGCAATACAATGAGCAGTTCTTC
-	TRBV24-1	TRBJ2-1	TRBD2	CATSARERGEQFF	TGTGCCACCAGTGCGCGGGAGAGGGGTGAGCAGTTCTTC
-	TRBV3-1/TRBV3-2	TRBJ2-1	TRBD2	CASSQGPGLAIVF	TGTGCCAGCAGCCAAGGGCCGGGACTAGCGATAGTCTTC
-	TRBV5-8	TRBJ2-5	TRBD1	CASSLGQVKEETQYF	TGTGCCAGCAGCCTGGGACAGGTGAAGGAGGAGACCCAGTACTTC
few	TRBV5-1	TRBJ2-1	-	CASSSGYNEQFF	TGCGCCAGCAGCAGCGGGTACAATGAGCAGTTCTTC
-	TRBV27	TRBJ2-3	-	CASTSGGLYTDTQYF	TGTGCCAGCACCAGTGGGGGACTCTACACAGATACGCAGTATTTT
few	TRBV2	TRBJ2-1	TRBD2	CASRPAGGSYNEQFF	TGTGCCAGCAGACCAGCGGGAGGCTCCTACAATGAGCAGTTCTTC
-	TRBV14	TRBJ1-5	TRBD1	CASSKGQGGNQPQHF	TGTGCCAGCAGCAAGGGACAGGGGGGCAATCAGCCCCAGCATTTT
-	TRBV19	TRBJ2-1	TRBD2	CASSTLAGGSYNEQFF	TGTGCCAGTAGTACCTTAGCGGGGGGTTCCTACAATGAGCAGTTCTTC
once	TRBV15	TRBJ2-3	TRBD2	CATSRQREGTDTQYF	TGTGCCACCAGCAGGCAGCGGGAGGGGACAGATACGCAGTATTTT
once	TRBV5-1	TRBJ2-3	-	CASSLAGQGDTQYF	TGCGCCAGCAGCTTGGCAGGGCAGGGAGATACGCAGTATTTT
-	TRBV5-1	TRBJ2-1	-	CASSLDPQSPLIYNEQFF	TGCGCCAGCAGCTTGGACCCCCAAAGCCCCCTTATCTACAATGAGCAGTTCTTC
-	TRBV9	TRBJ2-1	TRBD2	CASSEGIAGEWSEQFF	TGTGCCAGCAGCGAGGGAATAGCGGGAGAGTGGAGTGAGCAGTTCTTC
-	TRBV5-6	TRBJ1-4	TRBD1	CASSSRQGSTNEKLFF	TGTGCCAGCAGCTCCCGACAGGGGTCAACTAATGAAAAACTGTTTTTT
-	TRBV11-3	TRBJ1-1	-	CASSLVSGMNTEAFF	TGTGCCAGCAGCTTAGTATCAGGGATGAACACTGAAGCTTTCTTT
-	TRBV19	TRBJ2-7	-	CASSTSGLRPSSYEQYF	TGTGCCAGTAGTACCTCCGGACTGCGCCCGAGCTCCTACGAGCAGTACTTC
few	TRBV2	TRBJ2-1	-	CASSPSDREQFF	TGTGCCAGTTCCCCCTCGGACAGAGAGCAGTTCTTC
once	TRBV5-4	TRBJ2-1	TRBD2	CASSKTRLAVHNEQFF	TGTGCCAGCAGCAAAACTCGACTAGCGGTCCACAATGAGCAGTTCTTC
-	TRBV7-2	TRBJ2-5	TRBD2	CASSFQAGGFGETQYF	TGTGCCAGCAGCTTCCAAGCGGGGGGATTTGGAGAGACCCAGTACTTC
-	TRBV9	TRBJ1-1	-	CASSDAGTEAFF	TGTGCCAGCAGCGACGCCGGGACAGAAGCTTTCTTT
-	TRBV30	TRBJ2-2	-	CAWSDEVGGELFF	TGTGCCTGGAGTGACGAAGTCGGCGGGGAGCTGTTTTTT
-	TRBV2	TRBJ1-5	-	CASSHRLGPPGF	TGTGCCAGCAGTCATAGACTCGGCCCCCCCGGTTTT
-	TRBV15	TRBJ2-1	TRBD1	CATTAGQAYNEQFF	TGTGCCACCACTGCGGGACAGGCCTACAATGAGCAGTTCTTC
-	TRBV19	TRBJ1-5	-	CASRVGQNNQPQHF	TGTGCCAGTAGGGTCGGACAGAACAATCAGCCCCAGCATTTT
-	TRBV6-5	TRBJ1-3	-	CASSYSGTGGNTIYF	TGTGCCAGCAGTTACTCAGGGACTGGTGGAAACACCATATATTTT
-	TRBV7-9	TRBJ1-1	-	CASSPQGGTAEAFF	TGTGCCAGCAGCCCTCAGGGAGGTACGGCTGAAGCTTTCTTT